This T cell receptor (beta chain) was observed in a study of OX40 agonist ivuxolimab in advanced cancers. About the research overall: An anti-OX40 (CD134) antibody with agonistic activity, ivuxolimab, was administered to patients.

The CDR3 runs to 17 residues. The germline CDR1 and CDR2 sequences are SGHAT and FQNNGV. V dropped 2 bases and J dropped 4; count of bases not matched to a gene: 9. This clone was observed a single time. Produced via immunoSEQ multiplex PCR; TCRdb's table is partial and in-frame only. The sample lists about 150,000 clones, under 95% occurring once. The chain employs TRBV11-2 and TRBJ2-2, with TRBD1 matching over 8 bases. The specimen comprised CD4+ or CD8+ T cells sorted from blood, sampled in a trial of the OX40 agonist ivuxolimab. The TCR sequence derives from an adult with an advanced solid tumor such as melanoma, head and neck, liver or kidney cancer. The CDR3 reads CASSLSRRQGSTGELFF. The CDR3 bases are TGTGCCAGCAGCTTAAGTCGACGACAGGGGAGCACCGGGGAGCTGTTTTTT.